One and the same sample provided the 21 T cell receptor beta chains below, sequenced in a study of OX40 agonist ivuxolimab in advanced cancers. Profiled with immunoSEQ multiplex PCR; TCRdb holds only in-frame clones, not every one. This table has 45,000 to 65,000 clones, about 86% appearing once. The source was CD4+ or CD8+ T cells sorted from blood, collected in a trial of the OX40 agonist ivuxolimab. All receptors come from an adult with an advanced solid tumor such as melanoma, head and neck, liver or kidney cancer.

In this sample, this clone turned up once. DNA for the CDR3: TGTGCCAGCAGCTTACTCCAATCAATTAACGAGCAGTACTTC. Translation: CASSLLQSINEQYF. The chain carries TRBV7-9 and TRBJ2-7; D gene unclear. The CDR3 is 14 amino acids. V lost 2 bases to trimming and J lost 5 bases, with 13 bases between them. Germline loops: CDR1 SEHNR, CDR2 FQNEAQ (reference sequence).

By sample fraction, this clone is medium-sized. The chain recombines TRBV4-2 with TRBJ2-5, with 10 bases lining up with TRBD2. This CDR3 comprises 16 residues. Looked up from germline, CDR1 is LGHNA and CDR2 is YNFKEQ. V lost 3 bases and J lost 1; bases outside the gene matches: 5. The CDR3 loop reads CASSQNLAGAQETQYF. DNA of the CDR3: TGTGCCAGCAGCCAGAACCTAGCGGGGGCCCAAGAGACCCAGTACTTC.

The V call is TRBV7-8, the J call TRBJ2-1, with D perhaps matching TRBD1 (6 bases). The germline gives CDR1 SGHVS, CDR2 FQNEAQ. There are 14 residues in the CDR3. V lost 0 bases, J lost 8 bases, and 11 bases lay in between. The CDR3 here is CASSLAQGSYEQFF. The CDR3 region has the DNA TGTGCCAGCAGCTTAGCGCAGGGGAGCTATGAGCAGTTCTTC.

The genes are TRBV6-1 and TRBJ2-1; perhaps TRBD1 as D (5 bases). The CDR3 consists of 16 residues. V lost 4 bases to trimming and J lost 0 bases, with 13 bases between them. CDR1 and CDR2 (germline): MNHNS, SASEGT. CDR3 nucleotide sequence: TGTGCCAGCAGTGCAGGGTACTCGAGCTCCTACAATGAGCAGTTCTTC. Translation gives CASSAGYSSSYNEQFF.

This chain connects TRBV6-6 to TRBJ1-1; 7 positions agree with TRBD1. Trimming cost V 6 bases and J 7 bases; bases outside gene matches: 11. CDR1 and CDR2 from the germline V gene are MNHNY and SVGAGI (reference sequence). The CDR3 extends over 14 amino acids. CDR3 coding DNA: TGTGCCAGCAGCCTGGGACAGAATCCTATTGAAGCTTTCTTT. It encodes CASSLGQNPIEAFF.

This chain uses TRBV28 with TRBJ1-4, with D maybe TRBD1 (5 bases). Germline lookup yields CDR1 MDHEN and CDR2 SYDVKM. This CDR3 region has 13 residues. V gave up 9 bases and J gave up 1 base, with 9 bases separating them. In nucleotides, the CDR3 is TGTGCCAGTAGGGGAGGAACTAATGAAAAACTGTTTTTT. This sequence encodes CASRGGTNEKLFF.

The chain couples TRBV5-1 to TRBJ2-6; 8 nucleotides match TRBD1. V lost 4 bases, J lost 0 bases, and 9 bases stayed unmatched. This CDR3 is built from 18 residues. The V gene's germline CDR1 is SGHRS and CDR2 YFSETQ. In DNA, the CDR3 is TGCGCCAGCAGCAGTGGACAGGGCTCCCCCTCTGGGGCCAACGTCCTGACTTTC. It yields the protein CASSSGQGSPSGANVLTF.

The rearrangement links TRBV19 to TRBJ2-3; 9 positions match TRBD2. J was trimmed by 4 bases and V by 5 bases; bases with no gene match: 7. The germline CDR1 and CDR2 sequences are LNHDA and SQIVND (reference sequence). The CDR3 has 15 amino acids. CDR3 sequence: CASSPGGRAADTQYF. The CDR3 DNA reads as TGTGCCAGTAGTCCTGGCGGGAGGGCAGCAGATACGCAGTATTTT.

This chain connects TRBV5-6 to TRBJ2-3; D remains ambiguous. Per germline, CDR1 SGHDT and CDR2 YYEEEE. Trimming pared 4 bases from V and 5 bases from J, leaving 14 bases between. The CDR3 has 14 residues. CDR3 amino acids: CASSTNSVGDTQYF. DNA of the CDR3: TGTGCCAGCAGCACGAACAGCGTGGGAGATACGCAGTATTTT.

This clone has only one observation. The chain employs TRBV5-4 and TRBJ1-2, with TRBD1 identical over 7 bases. The J segment lost 0 bases and the V segment lost 4 bases, leaving 9 bases of the junction unmatched. CDR1 is SGHNT and CDR2 is YYREEE in the germline V gene (reference sequence). The length of the CDR3 is 16 residues. The CDR3 region is CASSQEGGGSNYGYTF. In nucleotides, the CDR3 is TGTGCCAGCAGCCAAGAAGGAGGGGGCTCTAACTATGGCTACACCTTC.

This rearrangement joins TRBV6-5 to TRBJ1-2; the D is unclear. CDR1 is MNHEY, CDR2 SVGAGI, per germline. The V gene lost 1 base and the J gene lost 1 base, with 13 bases spanning the gap. CDR3 size: 16 residues. DNA for the CDR3: TGTGCCAGCAGTTACTTAACCTACCGATTTAACTATGGCTACACCTTC. It yields the protein CASSYLTYRFNYGYTF.

This chain connects TRBV6-6 to TRBJ2-7, with a possible D match to TRBD1 (5 bases). Trimming pared 2 bases from V and 3 bases from J, leaving 8 bases between. The CDR3 sequence is 13 residues long. Germline-derived CDR1 and CDR2 are MNHNY and SVGAGI (reference sequence). As DNA, the CDR3 is TGTGCCAGCAGTTACAGGGGCATCTACGAGCAGTACTTC. It is translated as CASSYRGIYEQYF.

V usage is TRBV27 and J usage is TRBJ2-1; 9 nucleotides line up with TRBD1. The CDR3 totals 15 residues. Germline V gene lookup returns CDR1 MNHEY and CDR2 SMNVEV (reference sequence). The V segment lost 0 bases and the J segment 6 bases; nucleotides outside the gene matches: 3. This CDR3 is CASSLSPGQGNEQFF. For the CDR3, the DNA is TGTGCCAGCAGTTTATCGCCGGGACAGGGCAATGAGCAGTTCTTC.

To note about this clone: The junction does not match germline at one end; this may be a read error. This sequence joins TRBV11-2 and TRBJ2-1; TRBD2 aligns across 16 bases. CDR1 and CDR2 (germline): SGHAT, FQNNGV. The CDR3 is made up of 13 amino acids. CDR3 sequence (DNA): TGTGCCAGCAGCTACGGGACTAGCGGGGGGGCCGTCTTC. This encodes CASSYGTSGGAVF.

The V and J genes are TRBV4-1 and TRBJ2-3; 7 bases line up with TRBD1. There are 15 residues in the CDR3. Germline V gene lookup returns CDR1 MGHRA and CDR2 YSYEKL. The trim removed 1 base at V and 3 bases at J, leaving 4 bases unmatched. CDR3 DNA sequence: TGCGCCAGCAGCCAAGGACAGGGTATGACAGATACGCAGTATTTT. As protein: CASSQGQGMTDTQYF.

The chain joins TRBV5-5 to TRBJ2-7; D not certain. V was trimmed by 0 bases and J by 6 bases, leaving 13 bases between them. Germline-derived CDR1 and CDR2 are SGHKS and YYEKEE (reference sequence). This CDR3 is 14 amino acids long. In nucleotides, the CDR3 is TGTGCCAGCAGCTTGGAAAGGGCCCGAGGCGAGCAGTACTTC. It codes for CASSLERARGEQYF.

V usage is TRBV5-1 and J usage is TRBJ2-3; 7 bases map to TRBD1. The CDR3 contains 15 residues. V lost 5 bases, J lost 1 base, and 7 bases stayed unmatched. CDR1 SGHRS and CDR2 YFSETQ come from the germline V gene. The CDR3: CASSFGQVGTDTQYF. Written as DNA, the CDR3 is TGCGCCAGCAGTTTTGGACAGGTCGGCACAGATACGCAGTATTTT. The whole variable domain, remainder taken from reference TRBV5-1 and TRBJ2-3, is KAGVTQTPRYLIKTRGQQVTLSCSPISGHRSVSWYQQTPGQGLQFLFEYFSETQRNKGNFPGRFSGRQFSNSRSEMNVSTLELGDSALYLCASSFGQVGTDTQYFGPGTRLTVL.

This sequence joins TRBV27 and TRBJ2-5; TRBD1 might be the D (5 bases). The germline V and J ends were trimmed by 5 bases and 5 bases, with 18 bases remaining between them. The length of the CDR3 is 15 residues. Germline-derived CDR1 and CDR2 are MNHEY and SMNVEV (reference sequence). The CDR3 protein is CASSPARQGGETQYF. CDR3 sequence (DNA): TGTGCCAGCAGTCCGGCAAGGCAGGGTGGTGAGACCCAGTACTTC.

By sample share, this clone is medium-sized. The chain combines TRBV20-1 with TRBJ2-5; 7 bases align to TRBD1. Per germline, CDR1 DFQATT and CDR2 SNEGSKA (reference sequence). The CDR3 runs to 11 residues. CDR3 residues: CKGQYQETQYF. DNA for the CDR3: TGCAAGGGACAGTACCAAGAGACCCAGTACTTC.

The V and J genes are TRBV9 and TRBJ2-3, with D tentatively TRBD1 or TRBD2 (5 bases each). Germline V CDR1 and CDR2: SGDLS, YYNGEE. This CDR3 comprises 15 residues. The V end lost 5 bases, the J end lost 0 bases, and 13 bases lay between the germline ends. CDR3 in amino acids: CASSGDVTSTDTQYF. In nucleotides, the CDR3 is TGTGCCAGCAGTGGGGACGTAACTAGCACAGATACGCAGTATTTT.

The chain joins TRBV6-1 to TRBJ2-7, with unresolved D. The V end lost 6 bases, the J end lost 5 bases, and 8 bases lay between the germline ends. Germline CDR1 and CDR2: MNHNS and SASEGT. The CDR3 consists of 11 residues. This CDR3 is CASRRIDEQYF. The CDR3 region has the DNA TGTGCCAGCAGGAGGATTGACGAGCAGTACTTC.